These T cell receptor beta chains were read from a single sample in a study of blood T cell repertoires in COVID-19. The data were produced by immunoSEQ multiplex PCR, yet TCRdb's version contains in-frame clones alone and is incomplete. Found here are approximately 300,000 clones, around 90% of them singletons; the top ten hold approximately 6%. The material sequenced was PBMCs or T cells enriched from blood (not recorded which). The receptor set was obtained from a woman in her 30s who had recovered from COVID-19. CDR3s leave out the opening cysteine and the closing phenylalanine or tryptophan.

V gene: TRBV19; CDR3 protein: ASSPQGELF
V gene: TRBV18; CDR3 protein: ASSPTVGDGYT
V gene: TRBV19; CDR3 protein: ASSQGGYGYT
V gene: TRBV9; CDR3 protein: ASSVDVATEAF
V gene: TRBV11-2; CDR3 protein: ASSQAAGAGVSYNEQF
V gene: TRBV4-1; CDR3 protein: ASSYDRDQPQH
V gene: TRBV2; CDR3 protein: ASSETKAF
V gene: TRBV5-1; CDR3 protein: ASSLWENEQF
V gene: TRBV19; CDR3 protein: ASSTGASNSGNTIY
V gene: TRBV10-3; CDR3 protein: AISESEGQTEAF
V gene: TRBV5-4; CDR3 protein: ASSPRSGNTIY
V gene: TRBV5-1; CDR3 protein: ASSLGPDRPYYGYT
V gene: TRBV29-1; CDR3 protein: SASGQGAPGQY
V gene: TRBV27; CDR3 protein: ASSGQGTNSYNEQF
V gene: TRBV28; CDR3 protein: ASSLGQGAFGTDTQY
V gene: TRBV5-4; CDR3 protein: ASSLVGQGYDKLF
V gene: TRBV5-1; CDR3 protein: ASSLGQGSNTGELF
V gene: TRBV29-1; CDR3 protein: SVVAEANQPQH